The 10 T cell receptor beta chains reported below all come from one sample, sequenced in a study of T cell repertoires in aging, cancer and after chemotherapy (dated by TCRdb to about 2019). This sample was sequenced with an Illumina MiSeq. Rearranged TRB sequences spanning V, D and J segments were amplified in a multiplex touch-down PCR with a mixed TRB-A/B primer pool. In TCRdb, the public reads were trimmed at Q25 with fastp and aligned with MiXCR, with productive beta chains retained. Rows matching on CDR3 protein sequence are summarized as one entry with the most common DNA and genes. This sample gives 9,500 to 13,000 distinct CDR3 sequences in total; around 35% of them show up just once. The top ten clonotypes cover roughly 8.2% of the sample. TCR beta rearrangements were amplified from genomic DNA extracted from peripheral blood rather than from sorted cells or RNA. Specimen: blood. These receptors originate from a human donor in good health.

This chain links TRBV30 with TRBJ2-3, with 7 bases fitting TRBD1. Germline CDR1 reads GTSNPN; CDR2 reads SVGIG (reference sequence). The CDR3 is 15 amino acids. The V and J ends lost 1 base and 3 bases, in that order; junction bases with no gene match: 7. This CDR3 reads CAWSATGKSTDTQYF. DNA for the CDR3: TGTGCCTGGAGTGCGACAGGGAAGTCGACAGATACGCAGTATTTT.

V gene TRBV30 combines with J gene TRBJ2-1; D is possibly TRBD1 (6 bases). The CDR3 has 13 amino acids. The V gene's germline CDR1 is GTSNPN and CDR2 SVGIG (reference sequence). V was clipped by 2 bases and J by 5 bases, with 10 bases between them. The CDR3 reads CAWSQTGDNEQFF. Here the CDR3 DNA reads TGTGCCTGGAGTCAGACAGGAGACAATGAGCAGTTCTTC. Variable domain in full (rest from reference TRBV30 and TRBJ2-1): SQTIHQWPATLVQPVGSPLSLECTVEGTSNPNLYWYRQAAGRGLQLLFYSVGIGQISSEVPQNLSASRPQDRQFILSSKKLLLSDSGFYLCAWSQTGDNEQFFGPGTRLTVL.

V is TRBV6-5 and J is TRBJ1-1, with D maybe TRBD1 (6 bases). The CDR3 has 14 residues. Trimming took off 6 bases at V and 1 base at J, with 12 bases between the two ends. Per the germline V gene, CDR1 is MNHEY and CDR2 is SVGAGI. The CDR3 sequence is CASSTGYSNTEAFF. CDR3 sequence (DNA): TGTGCCAGCAGCACAGGGTACTCGAACACTGAAGCTTTCTTT.

In its sample, this clonotype was seen once. The V and J genes are TRBV6-1 and TRBJ2-6, with 11 bases that match TRBD2. The CDR3 has 18 amino acids. The J segment lost 4 bases and the V segment lost 7 bases, leaving 12 bases of the junction unmatched. Germline V CDR1 and CDR2: MNHNS, SASEGT. The CDR3 loop is CASNYIAGGPGGANVLTF. In DNA form, the CDR3 reads TGTGCCAGCAATTATATAGCGGGAGGGCCGGGGGGGGCCAACGTCCTGACTTTC.

This clonotype was seen only a few times. The V gene is TRBV5-4, the J gene TRBJ2-1; possible D gene TRBD1, 5 bases. Trimming shortened V by 1 base and J by 7 bases, and 15 bases separated the two germline ends. This CDR3 contains 15 residues. Looked up from germline, CDR1 is SGHNT and CDR2 is YYREEE (reference sequence). CDR3 sequence reads: CASSLLGRITNEQFF. The CDR3 DNA follows: TGTGCCAGCAGCTTGCTGGGGCGGATTACTAATGAGCAGTTCTTC.

The chain links TRBV27 to TRBJ2-7, with 9 bases identical to TRBD1. CDR3 length: 15 residues. V lost 5 bases and J lost 2; bases outside the gene matches: 7. Germline V gives CDR1 MNHEY, CDR2 SMNVEV (reference sequence). CDR3 nucleotides: TGTGCCAGCAGTCCTGGACAGGGGATAACCTACGAGCAGTACTTC. As protein: CASSPGQGITYEQYF.

The chain employs TRBV5-1 and TRBJ2-3; D possibly corresponds to TRBD1 (5 bases). Trimming took 1 base from V and 5 from J, leaving 20 bases between them. The CDR3 consists of 17 residues. Per the germline V gene, CDR1 is SGHRS and CDR2 is YFSETQ. CDR3 region: CASSLRGPTRAEDTQYF. CDR3 sequence (DNA): TGCGCCAGCAGCTTGAGGGGTCCTACAAGGGCTGAAGATACGCAGTATTTT.

V and J are TRBV28 and TRBJ2-3, with TRBD2 identical over 9 bases. Looked up from germline, CDR1 is MDHEN and CDR2 is SYDVKM. CDR3 length equals 14 residues. Trimming cost V 7 bases and J 4 bases; bases outside gene matches: 6. CDR3 nucleotides: TGTGCCAGCATGATGGGCGGGAGGGCAGATACGCAGTATTTT. It codes for CASMMGGRADTQYF.

This sequence joins TRBV6-6 and TRBJ1-5; the D is unclear. This CDR3 is 13 amino acids long. Per the germline V gene, CDR1 is MNHNY and CDR2 is SVGAGI (reference sequence). Trimming left V 8 bases short and J 3 bases short, with 11 bases between. The CDR3 bases are TGTGCCAGCTCATTTGACCTCAATCAGCCCCAGCATTTT. Translation: CASSFDLNQPQHF.

This sequence joins TRBV6-5 and TRBJ2-1; maybe TRBD2 (5 bases). Germline V lookup: CDR1 MNHEY, CDR2 SVGAGI. This CDR3 is built from 14 residues. Trimming cost V 8 bases and J 4 bases, with 15 bases left between them. The CDR3 bases are TGTGCCAGCGGGCGAGCCGGGAAGTACAATGAGCAGTTCTTC. This codes for CASGRAGKYNEQFF.